Listed below are T cell receptor beta chains from one sample, sequenced in a study of OX40 agonist ivuxolimab in advanced cancers. Generated by immunoSEQ multiplex PCR, the TCRdb table keeps only in-frame clones and is missing some. The repertoire holds 61,000 or so clones, with about 88% as singletons. Sequenced material: CD4+ or CD8+ T cells sorted from blood, taken in a trial of the OX40 agonist ivuxolimab. Receptors were obtained from an adult with an advanced solid tumor such as melanoma, head and neck, liver or kidney cancer. The CDR3 runs from the conserved cysteine through the conserved F or W. The order of the fields is V gene, D gene, J gene, clone size, CDR3 protein, CDR3 DNA. D genes are given only for firm matches. The size entry is marked missing in some rows and otherwise reads once, few, many or a size class.

TRBV18,TRBD1,TRBJ1-1,NA,CASSPTDTGGTEAFF,TGTGCCAGCTCACCGACCGACACAGGGGGCACTGAAGCTTTCTTT
TRBV27,TRBD1,TRBJ2-7,NA,CASSRPGQGTYEQYF,TGTGCCAGCAGTCGGCCGGGACAGGGTACCTACGAGCAGTACTTC
TRBV19,TRBD1,TRBJ2-1,NA,CASSITGQAPNEQFF,TGTGCCAGTAGTATAACAGGACAGGCCCCTAATGAGCAGTTCTTC
TRBV6-1,TRBD1,TRBJ1-1,NA,CASSARTGGGTEAFF,TGTGCCAGCAGTGCCCGGACAGGGGGGGGGACTGAAGCTTTCTTT
TRBV27,TRBD2,TRBJ2-7,NA,CASSLSASGGVPYEQYF,TGTGCCAGCAGTTTATCTGCTAGCGGGGGAGTTCCCTACGAGCAGTACTTC
TRBV6-5,TRBD1,TRBJ1-6,NA,CASSARTGGNSPLHF,TGTGCCAGCAGTGCTCGGACAGGCGGGAATTCACCCCTCCACTTT
TRBV5-5,NA,TRBJ1-2,NA,CASSLFPGDRSGYTF,TGTGCCAGCAGCTTGTTCCCAGGGGATCGATCTGGCTACACCTTC
TRBV7-9,NA,TRBJ2-5,NA,CASSLQSRGETQYF,TGTGCCAGCAGCTTACAAAGCCGGGGAGAGACCCAGTACTTC
TRBV5-1,NA,TRBJ1-6,once,CASSLGSSYNSPLHF,TGCGCCAGCAGCTTGGGGAGCTCCTATAATTCACCCCTCCACTTT
TRBV19,NA,TRBJ1-2,NA,CASSIQGLAGYTF,TGTGCCAGTAGTATTCAGGGATTGGCTGGCTACACCTTC
TRBV5-1,TRBD2,TRBJ2-2,NA,CASSLAKASGTGELFF,TGCGCCAGCAGCTTGGCCAAAGCTAGCGGTACCGGGGAGCTGTTTTTT
TRBV18,TRBD1,TRBJ2-5,NA,CASSSYQGEQYF,TGTGCCAGCTCATCCTACCAGGGGGAGCAGTACTTC
TRBV19,NA,TRBJ1-6,NA,CASSIDPGLPSPLHF,TGTGCCAGTAGTATAGACCCAGGGCTCCCTTCACCCCTCCACTTT
TRBV7-9,TRBD1,TRBJ2-1,few,CASSLGQTYNEQFF,TGTGCCAGCAGCTTGGGACAGACATACAATGAGCAGTTCTTC
TRBV6-5,TRBD1,TRBJ1-1,NA,CASSPDRGVAFF,TGTGCCAGCAGCCCGGACAGGGGAGTGGCTTTCTTT
TRBV4-2,NA,TRBJ1-2,NA,CASRFFTGQNYGYTF,TGTGCCAGCAGATTTTTCACTGGGCAGAACTATGGCTACACCTTC
TRBV6-5,NA,TRBJ2-6,NA,CASSYQRAGANVLTF,TGTGCCAGCAGTTACCAGCGTGCTGGGGCCAACGTCCTGACTTTC
TRBV2,NA,TRBJ1-3,NA,CASRWGPAGNTIYF,TGTGCCAGCAGGTGGGGGCCGGCCGGAAACACCATATATTTT
TRBV5-1,NA,TRBJ2-5,NA,CASSLGGQVQETQYF,TGCGCCAGCAGCTTGGGTGGGCAGGTCCAAGAGACCCAGTACTTC
TRBV28,NA,TRBJ1-2,NA,CASAPFFYGYTF,TGTGCCAGCGCTCCCTTCTTCTATGGCTACACCTTC
TRBV4-1,TRBD2,TRBJ2-7,few,CASSPHGLAGVVNEQYF,TGCGCCAGCAGCCCGCACGGACTAGCGGGGGTTGTGAACGAGCAGTACTTC
TRBV2,NA,TRBJ2-5,NA,CASASSRGKETQYF,TGTGCCAGCGCATCTTCCCGGGGGAAAGAGACCCAGTACTTC
TRBV13,TRBD1,TRBJ1-2,NA,CASSLAHRDRTSLGYTF,TGTGCCAGCAGCCTAGCGCACAGGGACAGGACGTCCTTGGGCTACACCTTC
TRBV5-1,TRBD2,TRBJ2-1,NA,CASSLLSGGAYNEQFF,TGCGCCAGCAGCCTATTGAGCGGGGGGGCCTACAATGAGCAGTTCTTC
TRBV7-2,NA,TRBJ2-6,once,CASSLGGGGANVLTF,TGTGCCAGCAGCCTCGGGGGTGGCGGGGCCAACGTCCTGACTTTC
TRBV2,NA,TRBJ2-2,once,CASSTSTSGGATGELFF,NA
TRBV18,NA,TRBJ2-7,few,CASSLGGQSYEQYF,TGTGCCAGCTCACTCGGCGGACAGTCCTACGAGCAGTACTTC
TRBV30,TRBD1,TRBJ1-1,NA,CAWSPWDSKSNTEAFF,TGTGCCTGGAGCCCATGGGACAGCAAATCGAACACTGAAGCTTTCTTT
TRBV5-5,TRBD1,TRBJ1-1,NA,CASSRTGGTEAFF,TGTGCCAGCAGCCGAACAGGGGGCACTGAAGCTTTCTTT
TRBV30,NA,TRBJ1-1,few,CAWLGGRRETNTEAFF,TGTGCCTGGCTGGGGGGACGGAGAGAGACCAACACTGAAGCTTTCTTT
TRBV7-2,TRBD1,TRBJ1-2,NA,CASSLRALGQGGEGYTF,TGTGCCAGCAGCTTAAGAGCCCTGGGACAGGGAGGAGAGGGCTACACCTTC
TRBV5-1,NA,TRBJ2-6,NA,CASTGVGANVLTF,TGCGCCAGCACGGGGGTTGGGGCCAACGTCCTGACTTTC
TRBV11-3,NA,TRBJ2-7,NA,CASSLVSGYEQYF,TGTGCCAGCAGCTTAGTATCAGGTTATGAGCAGTACTTC
TRBV5-1,NA,TRBJ2-3,NA,CASSPGSYEFYRTDTQYF,TGCGCCAGCAGCCCCGGGTCCTATGAATTCTACCGCACAGATACGCAGTATTTT
TRBV10-3,TRBD2,TRBJ2-1,NA,CAISESFAGGQFF,TGTGCCATCAGTGAGTCATTTGCGGGGGGGCAGTTCTTC
TRBV19,TRBD1,TRBJ1-2,NA,CASSTLDRPYGYTF,TGTGCCAGTAGTACCCTGGACAGGCCGTATGGCTACACCTTC
TRBV2,NA,TRBJ1-5,NA,CASSGDSNQPQHF,TGTGCCAGCAGTGGAGATAGCAATCAGCCCCAGCATTTT
TRBV5-1,NA,TRBJ1-2,NA,CASSLVTGQRGYTF,TGCGCCAGCAGCTTGGTTACAGGGCAGCGGGGCTACACCTTC
TRBV5-5,NA,TRBJ1-6,few,CASSLAGWDSPLHF,TGTGCCAGCAGCTTGGCAGGGTGGGATTCACCCCTCCACTTT
TRBV5-1,TRBD1,TRBJ1-3,once,CASSPTTGRDTIYF,TGCGCCAGCAGCCCTACGACAGGGAGAGACACCATATATTTT
TRBV9,NA,TRBJ1-1,NA,CASSPQVTGNTEAFF,TGTGCCAGCAGCCCCCAGGTAACGGGCAACACTGAAGCTTTCTTT
TRBV27,NA,TRBJ2-2,NA,CASSSWNTGELFF,TGTGCCAGCAGTTCATGGAACACCGGGGAGCTGTTTTTT
TRBV11-1,NA,TRBJ1-4,NA,CASSPQSNYEKLFF,TGTGCCAGCAGCCCCCAATCAAATTATGAAAAACTGTTTTTT
TRBV11-3,TRBD1,TRBJ1-1,few,CASSSQGLDTEAFF,TGTGCCAGCAGCTCACAGGGGTTAGACACTGAAGCTTTCTTT
TRBV5-1,NA,TRBJ1-2,NA,CASSGPARGDNYGYTF,TGCGCCAGCAGCGGACCCGCCAGGGGTGATAACTATGGCTACACCTTC
TRBV9,TRBD1,TRBJ1-1,NA,CASSVGAGQGWTEAFF,TGTGCCAGCAGCGTAGGCGCGGGACAGGGATGGACTGAAGCTTTCTTT
TRBV7-9,NA,TRBJ2-2,NA,CASRVKGVAGELFF,TGTGCTTCCAGGGTCAAAGGGGTAGCCGGGGAGCTGTTTTTT
TRBV18,NA,TRBJ1-5,NA,CASSPRQNNQPQHF,TGTGCCAGCTCACCCAGACAGAACAATCAGCCCCAGCATTTT
TRBV4-2,NA,TRBJ1-4,NA,CASSHGLATNEKLFF,TGTGCCAGCAGCCATGGCCTTGCAACTAATGAAAAACTGTTTTTT
TRBV4-1,NA,TRBJ2-4,NA,CASSLRPKNIQYF,TGCGCCAGCAGCCTGAGGCCCAAAAACATTCAGTACTTC
TRBV5-1,TRBD2,TRBJ2-2,NA,CASSPGGAGTGELFF,TGCGCCAGCAGCCCCGGGGGGGCGGGCACCGGGGAGCTGTTTTTT